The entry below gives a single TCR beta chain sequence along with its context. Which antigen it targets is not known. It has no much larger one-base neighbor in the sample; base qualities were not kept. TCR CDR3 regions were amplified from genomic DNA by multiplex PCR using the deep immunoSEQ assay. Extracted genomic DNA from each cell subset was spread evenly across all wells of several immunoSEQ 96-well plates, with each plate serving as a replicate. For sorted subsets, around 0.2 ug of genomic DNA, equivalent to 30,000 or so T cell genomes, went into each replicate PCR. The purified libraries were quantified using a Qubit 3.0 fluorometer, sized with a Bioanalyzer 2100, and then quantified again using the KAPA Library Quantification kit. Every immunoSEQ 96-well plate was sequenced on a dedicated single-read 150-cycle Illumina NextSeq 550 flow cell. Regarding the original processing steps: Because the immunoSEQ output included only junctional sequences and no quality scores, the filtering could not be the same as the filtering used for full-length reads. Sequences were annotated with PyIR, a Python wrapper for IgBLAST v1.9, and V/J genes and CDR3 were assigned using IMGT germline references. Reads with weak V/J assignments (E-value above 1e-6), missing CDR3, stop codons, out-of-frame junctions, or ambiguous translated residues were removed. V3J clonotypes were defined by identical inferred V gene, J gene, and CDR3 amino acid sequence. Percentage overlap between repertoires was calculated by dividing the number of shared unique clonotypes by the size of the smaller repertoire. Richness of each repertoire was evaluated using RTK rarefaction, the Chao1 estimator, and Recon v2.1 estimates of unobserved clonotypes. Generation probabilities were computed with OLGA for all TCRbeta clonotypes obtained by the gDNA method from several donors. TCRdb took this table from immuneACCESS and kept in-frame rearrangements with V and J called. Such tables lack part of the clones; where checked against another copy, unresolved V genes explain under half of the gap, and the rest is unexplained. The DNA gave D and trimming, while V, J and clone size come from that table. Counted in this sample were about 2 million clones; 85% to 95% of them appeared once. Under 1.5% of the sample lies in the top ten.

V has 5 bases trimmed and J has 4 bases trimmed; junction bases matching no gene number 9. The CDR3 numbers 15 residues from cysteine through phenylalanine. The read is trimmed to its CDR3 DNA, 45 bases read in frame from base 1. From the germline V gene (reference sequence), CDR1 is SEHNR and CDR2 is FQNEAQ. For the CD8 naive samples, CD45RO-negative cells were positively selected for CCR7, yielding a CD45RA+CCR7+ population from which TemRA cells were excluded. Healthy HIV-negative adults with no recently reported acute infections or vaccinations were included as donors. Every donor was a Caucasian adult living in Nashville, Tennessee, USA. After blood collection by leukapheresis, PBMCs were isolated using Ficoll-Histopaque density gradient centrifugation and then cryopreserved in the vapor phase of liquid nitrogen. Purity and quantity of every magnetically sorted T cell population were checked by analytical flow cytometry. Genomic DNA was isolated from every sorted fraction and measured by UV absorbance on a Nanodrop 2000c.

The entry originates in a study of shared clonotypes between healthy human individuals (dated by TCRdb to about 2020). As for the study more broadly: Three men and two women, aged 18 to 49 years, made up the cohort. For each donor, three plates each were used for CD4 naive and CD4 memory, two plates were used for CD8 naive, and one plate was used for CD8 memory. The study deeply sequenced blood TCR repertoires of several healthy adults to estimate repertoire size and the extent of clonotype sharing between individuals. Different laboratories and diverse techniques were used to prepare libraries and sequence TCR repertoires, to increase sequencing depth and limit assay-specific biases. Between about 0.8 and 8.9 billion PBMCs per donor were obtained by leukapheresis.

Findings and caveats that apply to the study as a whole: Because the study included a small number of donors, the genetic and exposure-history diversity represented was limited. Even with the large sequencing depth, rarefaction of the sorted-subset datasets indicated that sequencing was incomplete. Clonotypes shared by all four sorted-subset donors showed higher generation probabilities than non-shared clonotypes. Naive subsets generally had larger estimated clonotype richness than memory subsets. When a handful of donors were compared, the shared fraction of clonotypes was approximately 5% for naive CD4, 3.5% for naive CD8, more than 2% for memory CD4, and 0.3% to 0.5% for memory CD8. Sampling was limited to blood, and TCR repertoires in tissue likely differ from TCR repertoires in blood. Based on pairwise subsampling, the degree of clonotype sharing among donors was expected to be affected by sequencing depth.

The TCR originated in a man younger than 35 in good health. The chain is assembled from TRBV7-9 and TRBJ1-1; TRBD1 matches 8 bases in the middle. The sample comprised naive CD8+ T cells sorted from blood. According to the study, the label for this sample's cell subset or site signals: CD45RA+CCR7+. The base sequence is TGTGCCAGCAGCCCGGTCCAGGGGGCGACCACTGAAGCTTTCTTT. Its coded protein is CASSPVQGATTEAFF.